The source of this T cell receptor beta chain is a study of T-cell reconstitution after alpha-beta-depleted transplantation in children. It was with unique molecular identifiers that the TCRbeta library was prepared. Via MiXCR, TCRdb re-called the PCR reads, giving one row per CDR3 protein. The profile shows around 380,000 distinct CDR3 sequences, roughly 10% of them singletons. Germline values: CDR1 SGHRS, CDR2 YFSETQ. The CDR3 loop spans 17 amino acids. J lost 0 bases, V lost 3 bases, and 7 bases had no gene match. The sample was PBMCs from the stem cell graft donor, taken from the stem cell graft. The chain uses TRBV5-1 and TRBJ2-4; 9 bases match TRBD1. This TCR came from a human donor who donated a stem cell graft to a child with acute myeloid leukemia. This chain's CDR3 is CASSSVQGALAKNIQYF. In DNA form, the CDR3 reads TGCGCCAGCAGCTCGGTACAGGGGGCTCTAGCCAAAAACATTCAGTACTTC.